Each of the 32 T cell receptor beta chains below was sequenced from the same sample in a study of neurological immune-mediated disorders. TCRdb ran MiXCR on the 5' RACE reads and lists one entry per CDR3 protein. The data contain tens of thousands of distinct CDR3 sequences, roughly 5% of them singletons. Material: PBMCs. The receptors come from a man aged 18 to 29 with multiple sclerosis.

Ten or more counts support this clonotype. The genes are TRBV7-6 and TRBJ2-3; 11 nucleotides agree with TRBD2. The CDR3 is made up of 19 amino acids. Germline V gene sequence: CDR1 SGHVS, CDR2 FNYEAQ. V was clipped by 4 bases and J by 3 bases; unmatched bases: 15. CDR3 sequence: CASSSFIAGGPSLTDTQYF. CDR3 bases: TGTGCCAGCAGCTCATTTATAGCGGGGGGGCCGAGTTTAACAGATACGCAGTATTTT. The variable domain in full, completed from reference TRBV7-6 and TRBJ2-3, reads GAGVSQSPRYKVTKRGQDVALRCDPISGHVSLYWYRQALGQGPEFLTYFNYEAQQDKSGLPNDRFSAERPEGSISTLTIQRTEQRDSAMYRCASSSFIAGGPSLTDTQYFGPGTRLTVL.

This clonotype came up many times. This chain connects TRBV20-1 to TRBJ2-3; 11 nucleotides line up with TRBD2. The CDR3 consists of 17 residues. Germline CDR1 and CDR2: DFQATT and SNEGSKA (reference sequence). The J segment lost 5 bases and the V segment lost 1 base, leaving 11 bases of the junction unmatched. The CDR3 bases are TGCAGTGCTAGAGCCGGCATTAGCGGGGGGGCGGGAGATACGCAGTATTTT. Its protein product is CSARAGISGGAGDTQYF.

This clonotype has a handful of counts. The gene calls are TRBV18 and TRBJ2-3, with TRBD2 matching 8 bases. Germline V gene sequence: CDR1 KGHSH, CDR2 LQKENI. With V trimmed by 2 bases and J by 1 base, 5 bases remained unmatched. CDR3 length: 16 residues. CDR3 DNA sequence: TGTGCCAGCTCACCATTCGCGGGGGGCGGCACAGATACGCAGTATTTT. As protein: CASSPFAGGGTDTQYF.

This clonotype appeared a few times. The gene calls are TRBV20-1 and TRBJ1-3, with 7 bases that match TRBD1. The CDR3 has 13 residues. Trimming at V came to 5 bases and at J to 4 bases, leaving 5 bases not matched to a gene. The germline V gene encodes CDR1 DFQATT and CDR2 SNEGSKA (reference sequence). CDR3 loop: CSALRTGGNTIYF. CDR3 in DNA: TGCAGTGCTCTAAGGACAGGAGGAAACACCATATATTTT.

This clonotype was recorded at least ten times. The chain carries TRBV20-1 and TRBJ2-1; 10 bases map to TRBD2. CDR1 and CDR2 (germline): DFQATT, SNEGSKA (reference sequence). This CDR3 has 14 amino acids. The CDR3 here is CSRTGLATSNEQFF. Here the CDR3 DNA reads TGCTCCCGAACGGGACTAGCGACAAGTAATGAGCAGTTCTTC.

This clonotype was seen ten or more times. This chain joins TRBV2 and TRBJ2-4, with TRBD1 matching 7 bases. Germline V gene data show CDR1 as SNHLY and CDR2 as FYNNEI. Trimming took 6 bases from V and 9 from J; bases not matched to a gene: 11. This CDR3 has 14 amino acids. In DNA form, the CDR3 reads TGTGCCAGCAGCCTCGGACAGGAGGTGGGCATTCAGTACTTC. Amino acid sequence: CASSLGQEVGIQYF. The full variable domain, its missing parts supplied by reference TRBV2 and TRBJ2-4, is EPEVTQTPSHQVTQMGQEVILRCVPISNHLYFYWYRQILGQKVEFLVSFYNNEISEKSEIFDDQFSVERPDGSNFTLKIRSTKLEDSAMYFCASSLGQEVGIQYFGAGTRLSVL.

This clonotype was counted ten times or more. An end of the junction does not agree with germline; a read error may underlie this. The genes are TRBV15 and TRBJ1-5; 9 nucleotides agree with TRBD1. This CDR3 contains 15 residues. Germline V gives CDR1 LNHNV, CDR2 YYDKDF (reference sequence). The CDR3 loop reads CATSRGTGVNQPQNF. The CDR3 nucleotides are TGTGCCACCAGCAGAGGGACAGGGGTCAATCAGCCCCAGAATTTT.

This clonotype was recorded many times. V is TRBV27 and J is TRBJ2-5; D is unresolved. The CDR3 has 17 residues. The V gene lost 1 base and the J gene lost 2 bases, with 17 bases spanning the gap. CDR1 and CDR2 (germline): MNHEY, SMNVEV (reference sequence). The CDR3 loop is CASSLFGLDGLQETQYF. CDR3 coding DNA: TGTGCCAGCAGTTTATTCGGTTTGGACGGCCTACAAGAGACCCAGTACTTC.

This clonotype appeared many times. This chain links TRBV29-1 with TRBJ2-1; 8 bases line up with TRBD1. Germline V gives CDR1 SQVTM, CDR2 ANQGSEA. CDR3 size: 12 residues. Unmatched junction bases numbered 3, after V lost 4 bases and J lost 7 bases. The CDR3 region is CSVGRTGNEQFF. CDR3 coding DNA: TGCAGCGTTGGACGGACAGGGAATGAGCAGTTCTTC.

In this sample, this clonotype turned up many times. The chain couples TRBV12-3 or TRBV12-4 to TRBJ2-1; TRBD2 is a possible D gene (5 bases). V was cut by 8 bases and J by 0 bases, with 8 bases left in between. The CDR3 spans 13 residues. Here the CDR3 reads CASFTSSYNEQFF. The CDR3 nucleotides are TGTGCCAGCTTTACTAGCTCCTACAATGAGCAGTTCTTC.

This clonotype was found many times. The rearrangement joins TRBV28 to TRBJ2-3; no definite D call. The V and J ends lost 1 base and 6 bases respectively, with 14 bases between them. Per germline, CDR1 MDHEN and CDR2 SYDVKM. The CDR3 has 15 amino acids. CDR3 coding DNA: TGTGCCAGCAGTTTATTAAGAGGAGATGTGGATACGCAGTATTTT. It codes for CASSLLRGDVDTQYF. Using reference TRBV28 and TRBJ2-3 for the parts outside the CDR3, the full variable domain is DVKVTQSSRYLVKRTGEKVFLECVQDMDHENMFWYRQDPGLGLRLIYFSYDVKMKEKGDIPEGYSVSREKKERFSLILESASTNQTSMYLCASSLLRGDVDTQYFGPGTRLTVL.

In its sample, this clonotype was seen many times. V is TRBV7-3 and J is TRBJ2-3; 9 nucleotides line up with TRBD2. V lost 5 bases and J lost 0; bases outside the gene matches: 12. This CDR3 is built from 18 residues. Germline values: CDR1 SGHTA, CDR2 FQGTGA. The CDR3 DNA follows: TGTGCCAGCAGCCTAAGGACTAGCGCCTACGTTAGCACAGATACGCAGTATTTT. Residues: CASSLRTSAYVSTDTQYF.

This clonotype came up many times. The CDR3 loop is CASSTAGTGRHGELFF. CDR3 in DNA: TGTGCCAGCAGCACCGCCGGGACAGGGCGTCACGGGGAGCTGTTTTTT. The rearrangement joins TRBV9 to TRBJ2-2; 9 bases map to TRBD1. Per germline, CDR1 SGDLS and CDR2 YYNGEE. J was trimmed by 7 bases and V by 4 bases; bases with no gene match: 11. The CDR3 is 16 amino acids.

This clonotype was found many times. This chain uses TRBV5-1 with TRBJ2-3; weak D call: TRBD2 (5 bases). V dropped 3 bases and J dropped 2 bases, with 10 bases sitting between them. From germline, CDR1 is SGHRS and CDR2 YFSETQ. The CDR3 extends over 14 amino acids. CDR3 sequence (DNA): TGCGCCAGCAGCTCGGACGGGAACACAGATACGCAGTATTTT. Amino acid sequence: CASSSDGNTDTQYF.

This clonotype was observed many times. The chain employs TRBV20-1 and TRBJ1-5; possibly TRBD1 for D (6 bases). V dropped 3 bases and J dropped 5 bases, with 11 bases sitting between them. Germline assignment: CDR1 DFQATT and CDR2 SNEGSKA (reference sequence). The CDR3 runs 13 residues. The CDR3 sequence: CSARGQRHQPQHF. The CDR3 bases are TGCAGTGCTAGGGGACAACGCCATCAGCCCCAGCATTTT.

The DNA of the CDR3 is TGCGCCAGCAGCCAAGTGCTAGCGGGGGAGCAGTACTTC. Its translation is CASSQVLAGEQYF. The rearrangement joins TRBV4-1 to TRBJ2-7; 9 nucleotides agree with TRBD2. CDR3 length: 13 amino acids. Germline loops: CDR1 MGHRA, CDR2 YSYEKL. V trimming: 1 base; J trimming: 7 bases; junction bases outside the gene matches: 2.

This clonotype occurred many times. The chain is built from TRBV20-1 and TRBJ1-1; D call uncertain. CDR3 length equals 14 residues. Germline CDR1 DFQATT, CDR2 SNEGSKA (reference sequence). Trimming removed 0 bases at V and 2 bases at J, with 10 bases between. The chain's CDR3 is CSARDPGKNTEAFF. In DNA, the CDR3 is TGCAGTGCTAGAGATCCGGGCAAAAACACTGAAGCTTTCTTT.

This clonotype was seen ten or more times. The chain's CDR3 is CSAPRGTYTDTQYF. CDR3 nucleotides: TGCAGTGCTCCTAGGGGGACCTACACAGATACGCAGTATTTT. The chain joins TRBV20-1 to TRBJ2-3, with TRBD1 as a possible D gene (6 bases). Trimming left V 5 bases short and J 2 bases short, with 14 bases between. The CDR3 is 14 amino acids. CDR1 is DFQATT, CDR2 SNEGSKA, per germline (reference sequence).

The sample holds many counts of this clonotype. The rearrangement joins TRBV20-1 to TRBJ2-7; D may be TRBD1 or TRBD2 (6 bases each). The CDR3 totals 12 residues. Trimming pared 3 bases from V and 3 bases from J, leaving 9 bases between. The germline V gene encodes CDR1 DFQATT and CDR2 SNEGSKA (reference sequence). DNA for the CDR3: TGCAGTGCTAGGGGGGGCGGCTACGAGCAGTACTTC. It is translated as CSARGGGYEQYF.

This clonotype was seen ten or more times. V and J are TRBV20-1 and TRBJ2-7; D perhaps matches TRBD2 (6 bases). The length of the CDR3 is 12 residues. From germline, CDR1 is DFQATT and CDR2 SNEGSKA (reference sequence). Between the trimmed V and J ends, which lost 2 bases and 3 bases, there was a span of 8 bases. This CDR3 is CSARTGVYEQYF. CDR3 bases: TGCAGTGCTAGAACGGGGGTCTACGAGCAGTACTTC.

The chain combines TRBV2 with TRBJ1-2; D remains ambiguous. The CDR3 is 12 amino acids. Trimming pared 4 bases from V and 7 bases from J, leaving 10 bases between. Germline CDR1 SNHLY, CDR2 FYNNEI. The CDR3 is CASSVHISGYTF. CDR3 DNA sequence: TGTGCCAGCAGTGTACACATCTCTGGCTACACCTTC.

This clonotype has just a few counts. Given a much more abundant clone one base away, this may be a read error. The chain is built from TRBV7-6 and TRBJ1-4; D is unclear. The CDR3 has 14 residues. Germline V CDR1 and CDR2: SGHVS, FNYEAQ. The V end was cut by 2 bases, the J end by 1 base, with 5 bases between. In DNA form, the CDR3 reads TGTGCCAGCAGCTTAACGAGAACTAATGAAAAACTGTTTTTT. It is translated as CASSLTRTNEKLFF.

This clonotype was seen repeatedly, ten times or more. The chain is built from TRBV7-9 and TRBJ2-7; 10 positions match TRBD1. CDR1 is SEHNR, CDR2 FQNEAQ, per germline (reference sequence). V was pared by 5 bases and J by 5 bases, with 9 bases of the junction left unmatched. This CDR3 has 15 residues. In DNA, the CDR3 is TGTGCCAGCAGCGTTCCGGGACAGGGGTACCACGAGCAGTACTTC. Translation gives CASSVPGQGYHEQYF.

This chain links TRBV2 with TRBJ2-3; D ambiguous. The CDR3 length is 13 residues. V was cut by 9 bases and J by 3 bases, with 13 bases left in between. Germline V CDR1 and CDR2: SNHLY, FYNNEI. CDR3 residues: CARRTSTTDTQYF. CDR3 in DNA: TGTGCCAGGAGAACGTCAACGACAGATACGCAGTATTTT.

This clonotype was recorded many times. The chain has TRBV20-1 and TRBJ2-7; TRBD2 aligns across 9 bases. In germline, CDR1 is DFQATT, CDR2 SNEGSKA (reference sequence). Trimming at V came to 0 bases and at J to 0 bases, leaving 6 bases not matched to a gene. This CDR3 is built from 16 residues. The DNA for the CDR3 is TGCAGTGCTAGAGATCGGGGACTAGCCCCCTCCTACGAGCAGTACTTC. Protein product: CSARDRGLAPSYEQYF.

The sample holds many counts of this clonotype. The chain recombines TRBV12-3 or TRBV12-4 with TRBJ2-3, with D perhaps matching TRBD2 (6 bases). The CDR3 loop spans 13 amino acids. V was shortened by 11 bases and J by 1 base, with 13 bases between the two germline ends. In DNA, the CDR3 is TGTGCCGAGGGCTCGGGGGGCACAGATACGCAGTATTTT. Translated, it gives CAEGSGGTDTQYF.

This clonotype was counted at least ten times. V usage is TRBV20-1 and J usage is TRBJ2-3, with 7 positions matching TRBD2. Germline V CDR1 and CDR2: DFQATT, SNEGSKA (reference sequence). The V segment lost 3 bases and the J segment 3 bases; nucleotides outside the gene matches: 3. The CDR3 is 13 residues long. Written as DNA, the CDR3 is TGCAGTGCTAGGGCGGGGGAGACAGATACGCAGTATTTT. This translates into CSARAGETDTQYF.

As for this clonotype: At one end, the junction sequence differs from germline, possibly due to a read error. The chain recombines TRBV20-1 with TRBJ1-6; D ambiguous. Per the germline V gene, CDR1 is DFQATT and CDR2 is SNEGSKA (reference sequence). CDR3 length: 14 amino acids. As DNA, the CDR3 is TGCAGTGCTAGAGATCGAGGGCCCGATTCACCCCTCAACTTT. This codes for CSARDRGPDSPLNF.

This clonotype has a count of ten or more. The V gene is TRBV27, the J gene TRBJ2-1; 7 bases agree with TRBD1. The germline V gene has CDR1 MNHEY and CDR2 SMNVEV (reference sequence). The CDR3 length is 16 residues. The J segment lost 0 bases and the V segment lost 2 bases, leaving 4 bases of the junction unmatched. CDR3 amino acids: CASSLGRDSSYNEQFF. CDR3 nucleotides: TGTGCCAGCAGTTTAGGCCGGGACAGCTCCTACAATGAGCAGTTCTTC.

This clonotype was seen many times. V gene TRBV5-1 combines with J gene TRBJ1-1; D is uncertain. The CDR3 runs to 13 residues. V was trimmed by 7 bases and J by 3 bases, leaving 13 bases between them. Germline CDR1 and CDR2: SGHRS and YFSETQ. The CDR3 reads CASSKASDTEAFF. The CDR3 DNA reads TGCGCCAGCTCTAAGGCGTCGGACACTGAAGCTTTCTTT.

In this sample, this clonotype turned up many times. V gene TRBV20-1 combines with J gene TRBJ1-6; perhaps TRBD1 as D (6 bases). Per the germline V gene, CDR1 is DFQATT and CDR2 is SNEGSKA (reference sequence). V was pared by 3 bases and J by 0 bases, with 12 bases between. CDR3 length: 16 residues. CDR3 residues: CSARVDRSSYNSPLHF. The CDR3 DNA reads TGCAGTGCTAGGGTCGACAGGAGCTCCTATAATTCACCCCTCCACTTT.

Remarks on this clonotype: A much more abundant neighbour one base away suggests this may be a read error. V and J are TRBV3-1 and TRBJ1-5; D gene ambiguous. The V end was cut by 3 bases, the J end by 3 bases, with 9 bases between. CDR1 and CDR2 from the germline V gene are LGHDT and YNNKEL (reference sequence). There are 14 residues in the CDR3. CDR3 in amino acids: CASSQAGTNQPQHF. Here the CDR3 DNA reads TGTGCCAGCAGCCAGGCAGGCACCAATCAGCCCCAGCATTTT.